The 24 T cell receptor beta chains below all came from one sample that was sequenced in a study of blood T cell repertoires in COVID-19. TCRdb keeps only in-frame clones here, not all; method: immunoSEQ multiplex PCR. Of 130,000 to 150,000 clones in the sample, over 80% are singletons; the top ten hold over 0.75%. The sequenced sample was peripheral blood. The receptors shown here come from a woman in her forties or fifties with acute or convalescent COVID-19.

This rearrangement joins TRBV6-2 or TRBV6-3 to TRBJ2-2; D gene unclear. Trimming left V 7 bases short and J 6 bases short, with 15 bases between. Germline CDR1 reads MNHEY; CDR2 reads SVGEGT. The CDR3 spans 14 residues. CDR3 in amino acids: CASTPGSSPGELFF. CDR3 sequence (DNA): TGTGCCAGCACCCCCGGTTCCTCGCCCGGGGAGCTGTTTTTT.

This clone has only a few counts. The chain joins TRBV6-5 to TRBJ2-7; 11 nucleotides line up with TRBD2. The ends lost 2 bases at V and 9 bases at J; junction bases unmatched: 6. Germline CDR1 and CDR2: MNHEY and SVGAGI. The CDR3 extends over 14 amino acids. The CDR3 DNA is TGTGCCAGCAGTTACCGGCTAGCGGGGGGCGTGCAGTACTTC. Protein sequence: CASSYRLAGGVQYF.

The gene calls are TRBV3-1 (or the pseudogene TRBV3-2) and TRBJ2-2; a weak D match, TRBD2 (6 bases). Trimming removed 6 bases from V and 1 base from J, with 15 bases in between. CDR1 LGHDT and CDR2 YNNKEL come from the germline V gene (reference sequence). The CDR3 spans 16 residues. The CDR3 region has the DNA TGTGCCAGCAGTCCATTATCGCGGGGGAACACCGGGGAGCTGTTTTTT. Protein: CASSPLSRGNTGELFF.

This clone was recorded once. The CDR3 is CASRGAGQGPFYGYTF. The CDR3 nucleotides are TGTGCCAGCAGGGGGGCCGGACAGGGCCCTTTTTATGGCTACACCTTC. V and J are TRBV25-1 and TRBJ1-2; 8 bases are shared with TRBD1. Germline-derived CDR1 and CDR2 are MGHDK and SYGVNS. The J segment lost 5 bases and the V segment lost 6 bases, leaving 14 bases of the junction unmatched. The CDR3 loop spans 16 amino acids.

This chain links TRBV7-2 with TRBJ2-3; D possibly corresponds to TRBD1 (5 bases). Germline V gives CDR1 SGHTA, CDR2 FQGNSA. This CDR3 region has 15 residues. The V and J ends lost 5 bases and 0 bases respectively, with 12 bases between them. The CDR3 DNA follows: TGTGCCAGCAGCGAAGGGGTCTTTAGCACAGATACGCAGTATTTT. This encodes CASSEGVFSTDTQYF.

This sequence joins TRBV2 and TRBJ1-1; no clear D. The CDR3 is made up of 10 amino acids. Germline values: CDR1 SNHLY, CDR2 FYNNEI. The V and J ends lost 3 bases and 8 bases respectively, with 4 bases between them. Here the CDR3 reads CASSEREAFF. The CDR3 bases are TGTGCCAGCAGTGAGAGAGAAGCTTTCTTT.

The V call is TRBV7-8, the J call TRBJ1-5; TRBD1 aligns across 7 bases. V gave up 5 bases and J gave up 6 bases; unmatched junction bases: 7. The CDR3 is 14 residues long. Per the germline V gene, CDR1 is SGHVS and CDR2 is FQNEAQ. In nucleotides, the CDR3 is TGTGCCAGCAGCCCCCAGACAGGGATTCAGCCCCAGCATTTT. It encodes CASSPQTGIQPQHF.

The chain joins TRBV4-2 to TRBJ1-4; 10 nucleotides match TRBD1. This CDR3 is 15 amino acids long. V lost 1 base and J lost 8; bases outside the gene matches: 4. Germline loops: CDR1 LGHNA, CDR2 YNFKEQ. CDR3 residues: CASSQVRQGAEKLFF. Written as DNA, the CDR3 is TGTGCCAGCAGCCAAGTTAGACAGGGGGCGGAAAAACTGTTTTTT.

V is TRBV6-5 and J is TRBJ1-5; D is unclear. Trimming shortened V by 3 bases and J by 3 bases, and 12 bases separated the two germline ends. CDR1 and CDR2 from the germline V gene are MNHEY and SVGAGI. The CDR3 is made up of 15 amino acids. CDR3 sequence reads: CASSYNQDSNQPQHF. DNA for the CDR3: TGTGCCAGCAGTTATAATCAGGACTCCAATCAGCCCCAGCATTTT.

The chain links TRBV30 to TRBJ2-7; 9 nucleotides align to TRBD2. The V gene end was trimmed by 5 bases and the J gene end by 1 base; junction bases not matched to a gene: 12. Germline CDR1 is GTSNPN and CDR2 is SVGIG (reference sequence). CDR3 length: 16 residues. Here the CDR3 reads CAWSPGLALVSYEQYF. The CDR3 DNA follows: TGTGCCTGGTCTCCGGGACTAGCCTTAGTATCCTACGAGCAGTACTTC. The full variable domain, its missing parts supplied by reference TRBV30 and TRBJ2-7, is SQTIHQWPATLVQPVGSPLSLECTVEGTSNPNLYWYRQAAGRGLQLLFYSVGIGQISSEVPQNLSASRPQDRQFILSSKKLLLSDSGFYLCAWSPGLALVSYEQYFGPGTRLTVT.

The V call is TRBV19, the J call TRBJ2-7; TRBD1 might be the D (5 bases). Trimming took 5 bases from V and 2 from J, leaving 13 bases between them. The CDR3 runs 14 residues. Germline CDR1 is LNHDA and CDR2 is SQIVND (reference sequence). The CDR3 spells CASSLLTVPYEQYF. Written as DNA, the CDR3 is TGTGCCAGTAGTCTCCTGACAGTGCCCTACGAGCAGTACTTC.

CDR3 in DNA: TGTGCCACCTTCCCACAGGGGACAAATAACTATGGCTACACCTTC. Its protein is CATFPQGTNNYGYTF. The J gene is TRBJ1-2, the V gene TRBV10-3; TRBD1 aligns across 7 bases. V gave up 10 bases and J gave up 1 base; unmatched junction bases: 12. The CDR3 contains 15 residues. Germline V gives CDR1 ENHRY, CDR2 SYGVKD.

This sequence joins TRBV25-1 and TRBJ1-4; 7 positions agree with TRBD1. The V segment lost 7 bases and the J segment 3 bases; nucleotides outside the gene matches: 5. This CDR3 region has 14 residues. The V gene's germline CDR1 is MGHDK and CDR2 SYGVNS. The CDR3, as DNA: TGTGCCAGCACACTCAGGGGGTCTAATGAAAAACTGTTTTTT. Its translation: CASTLRGSNEKLFF.

V gene TRBV19 combines with J gene TRBJ2-5; D unclear. CDR3 size: 12 residues. Germline loops: CDR1 LNHDA, CDR2 SQIVND (reference sequence). V was clipped by 0 bases and J by 7 bases, with 6 bases between them. The CDR3 DNA reads as TGTGCCAGTAGTATAGATCACGGGACCCAGTACTTC. This encodes CASSIDHGTQYF. Complete variable domain (other parts from reference TRBV19 and TRBJ2-5): DGGITQSPKYLFRKEGQNVTLSCEQNLNHDAMYWYRQDPGQGLRLIYYSQIVNDFQKGDIAEGYSVSREKKESFPLTVTSAQKNPTAFYLCASSIDHGTQYFGPGTRLLVL.

This clone occurred once. The chain joins TRBV9 to TRBJ1-6; D is ambiguous. Germline assignment: CDR1 SGDLS and CDR2 YYNGEE. The CDR3 runs 16 residues. Trimming left V 0 bases short and J 2 bases short, with 9 bases between. The CDR3, as DNA: TGTGCCAGCAGCGTAGGGAGGCGGACCTATAATTCACCCCTCCACTTT. This sequence encodes CASSVGRRTYNSPLHF.

The rearrangement joins TRBV7-9 to TRBJ2-5; perhaps TRBD1 as D (6 bases). Trimming stripped 3 bases from V and 2 bases from J, with 16 bases between. In germline, CDR1 is SEHNR, CDR2 FQNEAQ (reference sequence). The CDR3 consists of 16 residues. As DNA, the CDR3 is TGTGCCAGCAGCTTGGACGGGACACCCTTACAAGAGACCCAGTACTTC. This sequence encodes CASSLDGTPLQETQYF.

The chain recombines TRBV4-2 with TRBJ1-1; D gene ambiguous. The V gene lost 1 base and the J gene lost 4 bases, with 13 bases spanning the gap. This CDR3 is built from 15 residues. Per germline, CDR1 LGHNA and CDR2 YNFKEQ. This CDR3 reads CASSQGRVSTTEAFF. CDR3 DNA sequence: TGTGCCAGCAGCCAAGGGAGAGTCTCAACCACTGAAGCTTTCTTT.

The gene calls are TRBV30 and TRBJ2-3; TRBD2 matches 8 bases. The CDR3 totals 15 residues. J was trimmed by 2 bases and V by 4 bases; bases with no gene match: 8. The germline CDR1 and CDR2 sequences are GTSNPN and SVGIG (reference sequence). CDR3 sequence reads: CAWTLSGAATDTQYF. CDR3 bases: TGTGCCTGGACTCTTAGCGGGGCCGCCACAGATACGCAGTATTTT.

The gene calls are TRBV5-1 and TRBJ1-1, with a tentative D call TRBD1 (5 bases). The germline V gene encodes CDR1 SGHRS and CDR2 YFSETQ. Trimming stripped 4 bases from V and 4 bases from J, with 5 bases between. This CDR3 is 11 amino acids long. The CDR3 spells CASSQGTEAFF. The DNA of the CDR3 is TGCGCCAGCAGCCAGGGCACTGAAGCTTTCTTT.

This chain links TRBV18 with TRBJ2-5; the match to TRBD1 covers 12 bases. Germline V gene data show CDR1 as KGHSH and CDR2 as LQKENI. CDR3 length: 18 amino acids. Germline trimming cut 4 bases from V and 5 bases from J; bases unmatched to any gene: 14. CDR3 nucleotide sequence: TGTGCCAGCTCACGCGGTACGTCCGGGACAGGGGGCGAGGAGACCCAGTACTTC. Residues: CASSRGTSGTGGEETQYF.

The rearrangement uses TRBV14 and TRBJ2-3; 8 bases are a match to TRBD2. With V trimmed by 4 bases and J by 6 bases, 9 bases remained unmatched. CDR1 is SGHDN and CDR2 is FVKESK in the germline V gene. The CDR3 contains 15 residues. The CDR3 is CASSRAAGGADTQYF. The CDR3 DNA is TGTGCCAGCAGCCGAGCGGCGGGGGGCGCGGATACGCAGTATTTT.

The CDR3 region has the DNA TGTGCCAGCAGCGTGACAGGGTACAATGAGCAGTTCTTC. This gives the protein CASSVTGYNEQFF. The V gene is TRBV7-3, the J gene TRBJ2-1; TRBD1 matches at 7 bases. The germline V gene has CDR1 SGHTA and CDR2 FQGTGA. Losses at the gene ends were 5 bases for V and 4 bases for J; bases not matched to a gene: 2. The CDR3 runs 13 residues.

The chain uses TRBV29-1 and TRBJ2-3; possible D gene TRBD2, 6 bases. The CDR3 spans 14 residues. The germline gives CDR1 SQVTM, CDR2 ANQGSEA. V was clipped by 6 bases and J by 0 bases, with 13 bases between them. The CDR3 is CSVRRVPSTDTQYF. The CDR3 DNA sequence: TGCAGCGTCCGGAGGGTACCTAGCACAGATACGCAGTATTTT.

V gene TRBV4-1 combines with J gene TRBJ2-7, with 8 bases fitting TRBD2. V dropped 0 bases and J dropped 3; count of bases not matched to a gene: 4. Germline V gene data show CDR1 as MGHRA and CDR2 as YSYEKL. CDR3 length equals 15 residues. CDR3 DNA sequence: TGCGCCAGCAGCCAAGATCTGAGCGGGGGCTACGAGCAGTACTTC. Translating gives CASSQDLSGGYEQYF.